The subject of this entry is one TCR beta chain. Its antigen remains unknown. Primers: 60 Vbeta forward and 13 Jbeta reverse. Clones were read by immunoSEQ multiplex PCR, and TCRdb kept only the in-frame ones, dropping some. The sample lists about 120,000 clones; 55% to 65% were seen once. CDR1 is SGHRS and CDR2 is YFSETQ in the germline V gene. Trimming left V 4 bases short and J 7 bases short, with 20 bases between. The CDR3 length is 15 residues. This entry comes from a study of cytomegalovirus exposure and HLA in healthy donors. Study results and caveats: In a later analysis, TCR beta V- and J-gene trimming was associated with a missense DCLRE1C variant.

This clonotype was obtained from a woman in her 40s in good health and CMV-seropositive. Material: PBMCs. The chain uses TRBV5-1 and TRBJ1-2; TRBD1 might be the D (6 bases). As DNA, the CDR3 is TGCGCCAGCAGCCCTGGGTTTGGGGGCTCCGGTGGCTACACCTTC. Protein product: CASSPGFGGSGGYTF. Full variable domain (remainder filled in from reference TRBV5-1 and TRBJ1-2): KAGVTQTPRYLIKTRGQQVTLSCSPISGHRSVSWYQQTPGQGLQFLFEYFSETQRNKGNFPGRFSGRQFSNSRSEMNVSTLELGDSALYLCASSPGFGGSGGYTFGSGTRLTVV.